A selection of T cell receptor beta chains follows, all from one sample in a study of tumor-infiltrating lymphocytes in localized non-small cell lung cancer. Clones were read by immunoSEQ multiplex PCR, and TCRdb kept only the in-frame ones, dropping some. The sample includes 16,000 or so clones, under 80% seen only once; the top ten take 6.4%. Sequencing was performed on lung tumor tissue. The receptors were gathered from a human donor with non-small cell lung cancer. Each CDR3 is given with its conserved first and last residue. D genes are given only for firm matches. A row's size may be missing; if present it is once, few, many or a size class.

V: TRBV5-8
size: -
J: TRBJ2-3
D: -
CDR3: CASSLRTGLSSTDTQYF
DNA: TGTGCCAGCAGCTTGAGAACCGGACTATCTAGCACAGATACGCAGTATTTT

V: TRBV19
size: few
J: TRBJ1-1
D: -
CDR3: CASSMYRDRAEAFF
DNA: TGTGCCAGTAGTATGTACAGGGATAGGGCTGAAGCTTTCTTT

V: TRBV7-9
size: -
J: TRBJ2-3
D: TRBD2
CDR3: CASSYPWSGSGSRDTQYF
DNA: TGTGCCAGCAGCTACCCGTGGAGTGGTAGCGGGAGTCGAGATACGCAGTATTTT

V: TRBV2
size: -
J: TRBJ2-5
D: TRBD2
CDR3: CASRPPLAGKETQYF
DNA: TGTGCCAGCAGGCCACCCCTAGCGGGAAAAGAGACCCAGTACTTC

V: TRBV9
size: -
J: TRBJ2-2
D: -
CDR3: CASSVIAYNTGELFF
DNA: TGTGCCAGCAGCGTAATCGCCTATAACACCGGGGAGCTGTTTTTT

V: TRBV5-1
size: -
J: TRBJ2-6
D: -
CDR3: CASSPGTDSSGANVLTF
DNA: TGCGCCAGCAGCCCCGGGACGGATAGCTCTGGGGCCAACGTCCTGACTTTC

V: TRBV14
size: -
J: TRBJ2-7
D: TRBD1
CDR3: CASSIGQGSYEQYF
DNA: TGTGCCAGCAGCATAGGACAGGGGTCCTACGAGCAGTACTTC

V: TRBV10-3
size: -
J: TRBJ1-2
D: -
CDR3: CAISPGPTANYGYTF
DNA: TGTGCCATCAGCCCAGGGCCGACAGCTAACTATGGCTACACCTTC

V: TRBV5-1
size: -
J: TRBJ1-3
D: -
CDR3: CASSLDGGLYSGNTIYF
DNA: TGCGCCAGCAGCTTGGATGGGGGGCTCTACTCTGGAAACACCATATATTTT

V: TRBV29-1
size: -
J: TRBJ2-1
D: -
CDR3: CSVDKGREQFF
DNA: TGCAGCGTCGACAAGGGTCGGGAGCAGTTCTTC

V: TRBV7-8
size: -
J: TRBJ1-1
D: -
CDR3: CASSLAIWTEAFF
DNA: TGTGCCAGCAGCTTAGCAATATGGACTGAAGCTTTCTTT

V: TRBV30
size: once
J: TRBJ2-7
D: -
CDR3: CAWNRPGLRYEQYF
DNA: TGTGCCTGGAACCGCCCAGGGTTGAGGTACGAGCAGTACTTC

V: TRBV19
size: -
J: TRBJ2-3
D: TRBD2
CDR3: CASSLDGGLAGGTDTQYF
DNA: TGTGCCAGTAGTCTTGATGGGGGACTAGCGGGAGGGACAGATACGCAGTATTTT

V: TRBV5-1
size: -
J: TRBJ2-6
D: -
CDR3: CASSLASRTSSGANVLTF
DNA: TGCGCCAGCAGCTTGGCCAGCAGGACGAGCTCTGGGGCCAACGTCCTGACTTTC

V: TRBV6-1
size: -
J: TRBJ1-2
D: -
CDR3: CASSVRPEPYGYTF
DNA: TGTGCCAGCAGTGTCCGTCCCGAGCCCTATGGCTACACCTTC

V: TRBV2
size: -
J: TRBJ1-5
D: -
CDR3: CASSAIDTPLSNQPQHF
DNA: TGTGCCAGCAGCGCCATCGATACGCCCCTTAGCAATCAGCCCCAGCATTTT

V: TRBV2
size: -
J: TRBJ1-5
D: -
CDR3: CASDIQGNQPQHF
DNA: TGTGCCAGCGACATCCAGGGCAATCAGCCCCAGCATTTT

V: TRBV7-2
size: -
J: TRBJ2-3
D: -
CDR3: CASSLAGGTDTQYF
DNA: TGTGCCAGCAGCTTAGCGGGGGGCACAGATACGCAGTATTTT

V: TRBV30
size: -
J: TRBJ2-1
D: -
CDR3: CAWEDSNYNEQFF
DNA: TGTGCCTGGGAAGACAGTAACTACAATGAGCAGTTCTTC

V: TRBV5-6
size: -
J: TRBJ2-1
D: -
CDR3: CASSRDLYNEQFF
DNA: TGTGCCAGCAGCCGAGACCTATACAATGAGCAGTTCTTC

V: TRBV5-1
size: -
J: TRBJ1-2
D: -
CDR3: CASSLVVPGINYGYTF
DNA: TGCGCCAGCAGCTTGGTAGTCCCGGGGATTAACTATGGCTACACCTTC

V: TRBV14
size: -
J: TRBJ2-2
D: -
CDR3: CASSHLTPQTGELFF
DNA: TGTGCCAGCAGCCATTTGACTCCCCAGACCGGGGAGCTGTTTTTT

V: TRBV5-6
size: -
J: TRBJ1-5
D: -
CDR3: CASSLYRDDQPQHF
DNA: TGTGCCAGCAGCTTATACAGGGACGATCAGCCCCAGCATTTT

V: TRBV5-1
size: -
J: TRBJ2-5
D: -
CDR3: CASSLAPGGQETQYF
DNA: TGCGCCAGCAGCTTGGCCCCCGGGGGTCAAGAGACCCAGTACTTC

V: TRBV15
size: -
J: TRBJ2-3
D: -
CDR3: CATSRGEPQGADTQYF
DNA: TGTGCCACCAGCAGAGGAGAACCCCAGGGAGCAGATACGCAGTATTTT

V: TRBV15
size: -
J: TRBJ2-3
D: TRBD2
CDR3: CATSRDGFFSGRAGTDTQYF
DNA: TGTGCCACCAGCAGAGATGGGTTCTTTAGCGGGAGGGCCGGCACAGATACGCAGTATTTT

V: TRBV6-6
size: -
J: TRBJ2-7
D: TRBD2
CDR3: CASTQTSGIYEQYF
DNA: TGTGCCAGCACCCAGACTAGCGGGATTTACGAGCAGTACTTC

V: TRBV2
size: -
J: TRBJ2-6
D: -
CDR3: CASSEKGPLSGANVLTF
DNA: TGTGCCAGCAGTGAGAAGGGCCCCCTCTCTGGGGCCAACGTCCTGACTTTC

V: TRBV20-1
size: few
J: TRBJ2-5
D: -
CDR3: CSASSQETQYF
DNA: TGCAGTGCTAGCTCTCAAGAGACCCAGTACTTC

V: TRBV19
size: -
J: TRBJ1-1
D: -
CDR3: CASSMGQGRMVEAFF
DNA: TGTGCCAGTAGTATGGGGCAGGGCAGAATGGTAGAAGCTTTCTTT